A single sample is the source of the 12 T cell receptor beta chains below, sequenced in a study of T cells in Graves' hyperthyroidism and ophthalmopathy. TCR beta CDR3 region amplification was performed from RNA transcripts. First-round RT-PCR with HTBI primers amplified the TCR CDR3 region. TCRdb recomputed calls from the multiplex PCR reads with MiXCR, one row per CDR3 protein. The table records tens of thousands of distinct CDR3 sequences, around 48% of them present only once. Sequencing was carried out using blood. The receptors derive from a woman aged 50 to 60 with Graves' hyperthyroidism that later progressed to Graves' ophthalmopathy.

The V call is TRBV20-1, the J call TRBJ1-4; the D is unclear. Trimming shortened V by 3 bases and J by 7 bases, and 18 bases separated the two germline ends. This CDR3 has 15 residues. The germline V gene has CDR1 DFQATT and CDR2 SNEGSKA (reference sequence). The CDR3 bases are TGCAGTGCTAGCATCGCCCACCGGGATGGTGAAAAACTGTTTTTT. Protein sequence: CSASIAHRDGEKLFF.

This clonotype came up many times. The chain has TRBV28 and TRBJ1-2; the D is unclear. Per the germline V gene, CDR1 is MDHEN and CDR2 is SYDVKM. This CDR3 has 11 residues. Trimming pared 11 bases from V and 3 bases from J, leaving 10 bases between. CDR3 loop: CASTNYYGYTF. The CDR3 DNA follows: TGTGCCTCGACAAACTACTATGGCTACACCTTC.

This clonotype was found many times. V is TRBV9 and J is TRBJ1-4; 8 bases are shared with TRBD1. V shed 2 bases and J 7 bases; nucleotides not matched to a gene: 7. CDR3 length: 15 amino acids. The germline CDR1 and CDR2 sequences are SGDLS and YYNGEE. The CDR3 nucleotides read TGTGCCAGCAGCGTCTTCGGACAGGGTGGTGAAAAACTGTTTTTT. Its protein product is CASSVFGQGGEKLFF.

The chain recombines TRBV19 with TRBJ2-5; 9 bases match TRBD1. The V and J ends lost 5 bases and 4 bases, in that order; junction bases with no gene match: 11. Per germline, CDR1 LNHDA and CDR2 SQIVND (reference sequence). CDR3 length: 16 residues. The DNA of the CDR3 is TGTGCCAGTAGTTTTGGGACAGGGACCAGGTTAGAGACCCAGTACTTC. Translation: CASSFGTGTRLETQYF.

The chain uses TRBV9 and TRBJ2-5; TRBD2 aligns across 9 bases. Germline V lookup: CDR1 SGDLS, CDR2 YYNGEE. The V and J ends lost 0 bases and 1 base, in that order; junction bases with no gene match: 16. This CDR3 is built from 20 residues. The chain's CDR3 is CASSVEGRVAGELAQETQYF. The CDR3 DNA reads as TGTGCCAGCAGCGTAGAAGGCCGGGTAGCGGGAGAGTTAGCCCAAGAGACCCAGTACTTC.

This clonotype was seen ten or more times. The rearrangement joins TRBV6-2 or TRBV6-3 to TRBJ1-1, with D possibly being TRBD1 (6 bases). The ends were cut back, 8 bases at V and 4 bases at J, with 8 bases in the middle. Germline V CDR1 and CDR2: MNHEY, SVGEGT. The CDR3 has 11 residues. CDR3 residues: CASRTATEAFF. The DNA for the CDR3 is TGTGCCAGCCGGACAGCCACTGAAGCTTTCTTT.

J is TRBJ2-2 and V is TRBV19, with a tentative D call TRBD2 (5 bases). Deletions cut 10 bases from V and 7 bases from J, with 13 bases between. From germline, CDR1 is LNHDA and CDR2 SQIVND (reference sequence). The CDR3 runs 12 residues. The CDR3 coding sequence is TGTGCCATACTAGGGTATGGCGGGGAGCTGTTTTTT. This translates into CAILGYGGELFF.

CDR3 DNA: TGTGCCACCAGTGACCCCGGGACAGGGGAGCTGTTTTTT. It codes for CATSDPGTGELFF. This rearrangement joins TRBV24-1 to TRBJ2-2; D possibly corresponds to TRBD1 (6 bases). Deletions cut 4 bases from V and 8 bases from J, with 10 bases between. The CDR3 consists of 13 residues. CDR1 is KGHDR and CDR2 is SFDVKD in the germline V gene.

This chain links TRBV10-3 with TRBJ2-3; tentative D call: TRBD2 (10 bases). This CDR3 spans 15 amino acids. From germline, CDR1 is ENHRY and CDR2 SYGVKD. V was shortened by 5 bases and J by 6 bases, with 18 bases between the two germline ends. The CDR3 sequence: CAISTSGTGTDTQYF. CDR3 coding DNA: TGTGCCATCAGTACTAGCGGGACAGGGACCGATACGCAGTATTTT.

CDR3 loop: CASSITRSNSPLHF. CDR3 nucleotide sequence: TGTGCCAGTAGTATAACCCGGAGTAATTCACCCCTCCACTTT. The chain links TRBV19 to TRBJ1-6; D is unresolved. The CDR3 spans 14 residues. From germline, CDR1 is LNHDA and CDR2 SQIVND (reference sequence). Trimming took off 2 bases at V and 6 bases at J, with 8 bases between the two ends.

The V gene is TRBV19, the J gene TRBJ1-6; no definite D call. Trimming took 5 bases from V and 5 from J, leaving 10 bases between them. The CDR3 contains 14 residues. Germline CDR1 and CDR2: LNHDA and SQIVND (reference sequence). In DNA, the CDR3 is TGTGCCAGTAGTCACAGAGAGAATAATTCACCCCTCCACTTT. Protein: CASSHRENNSPLHF.

This clonotype showed up just a few times. The chain is built from TRBV10-3 and TRBJ1-5; D is ambiguous. Trimming stripped 10 bases from V and 3 bases from J, with 16 bases between. The length of the CDR3 is 14 residues. Germline CDR1 reads ENHRY; CDR2 reads SYGVKD. The DNA of the CDR3 is TGTGCCACGCGCGGTACTCCGGACAATCAGCCCCAGCATTTT. Residues: CATRGTPDNQPQHF.